The 23 T cell receptor beta chains reported below all come from one sample, sequenced in a study of blood T cell repertoires in COVID-19. The method was immunoSEQ multiplex PCR; TCRdb's version includes in-frame clones alone and lacks a portion of them. This table holds 200,000 to 250,000 clones, 75% to 90% found once. The sample taken for sequencing was PBMCs or T cells enriched from blood (not recorded which). These receptors were collected from a woman in her twenties or thirties who had been exposed to COVID-19.

V usage is TRBV5-8 and J usage is TRBJ2-1; 16 nucleotides line up with TRBD2. CDR1 is SGHTS, CDR2 YDEGEE, per germline. The CDR3 spans 19 residues. The junction had 14 bases not matched to a gene; V was cut back by 4 bases and J by 7 bases. Here the CDR3 reads CASSTLGLAGGPGGNEQFF. The CDR3 DNA follows: TGTGCCAGCAGCACCCTGGGACTAGCGGGAGGGCCGGGAGGGAATGAGCAGTTCTTC.

The V and J genes are TRBV2 and TRBJ2-3; 11 nucleotides agree with TRBD2. V was clipped by 5 bases and J by 5 bases; unmatched bases: 9. CDR3 size: 16 residues. CDR1 and CDR2 (germline): SNHLY, FYNNEI. CDR3 sequence reads: CASSKTSGTTIDTQYF. The CDR3 bases are TGTGCCAGCAGTAAGACTAGCGGGACAACTATAGATACGCAGTATTTT.

The CDR3 DNA reads as TGTGCCTGGACAAAGCGGCTCCTCACAGATACGCAGTATTTT. Amino acids: CAWTKRLLTDTQYF. The V call is TRBV30, the J call TRBJ2-3; D is perhaps TRBD2 (5 bases). The CDR3 has 14 amino acids. V gave up 4 bases and J gave up 2 bases, with 13 bases separating them. Germline V gene sequence: CDR1 GTSNPN, CDR2 SVGIG (reference sequence).

The chain recombines TRBV6-1 with TRBJ1-2; 7 bases agree with TRBD1. The CDR3 consists of 14 residues. Germline-derived CDR1 and CDR2 are MNHNS and SASEGT. After removal of 3 bases from V and 8 bases from J, the junction contained 9 bases not matched to a gene. CDR3 protein: CASSETGTERGYTF. The CDR3 region has the DNA TGTGCCAGCAGTGAGACCGGGACAGAAAGGGGCTACACCTTC.

The J gene is TRBJ1-2, the V gene TRBV9, with a tentative D call TRBD1 (6 bases). CDR1 and CDR2 from the germline V gene are SGDLS and YYNGEE. Trimming left V 3 bases short and J 0 bases short, with 18 bases between. The CDR3 length is 17 residues. For the CDR3, the DNA is TGTGCCAGCAGCGCTCATACAGAGACAGGCTCTAACTATGGCTACACCTTC. Amino acids: CASSAHTETGSNYGYTF.

This chain uses TRBV12-3 or TRBV12-4 with TRBJ1-5, with 8 bases lining up with TRBD1. The CDR3 contains 13 residues. V shed 5 bases and J 4 bases; nucleotides not matched to a gene: 1. As DNA, the CDR3 is TGTGCCAGCAGTGACAGGGGAAATCAGCCCCAGCATTTT. It translates to CASSDRGNQPQHF.

The chain recombines TRBV5-5 with TRBJ1-2, with a weak D call TRBD1 (6 bases). CDR1 is SGHKS and CDR2 is YYEKEE in the germline V gene (reference sequence). The CDR3 runs 15 residues. Trimming left V 6 bases short and J 1 base short, with 16 bases between. CDR3 sequence: CASNTGTRGNYGYTF. The CDR3 coding sequence is TGTGCCAGCAACACCGGGACAAGGGGTAACTATGGCTACACCTTC.

CDR3 loop: CASSSGAGPTEAFF. CDR3 sequence (DNA): TGTGCCAGCAGTAGCGGGGCAGGACCCACTGAAGCTTTCTTT. This sequence joins TRBV28 and TRBJ1-1; D is possibly TRBD1 (5 bases). The CDR3 sequence is 14 residues long. The V end lost 5 bases, the J end lost 4 bases, and 14 bases lay between the germline ends. The germline V gene has CDR1 MDHEN and CDR2 SYDVKM.

This clone was seen a few times. The chain has TRBV11-2 and TRBJ2-1; TRBD2 aligns across 7 bases. The CDR3 has 15 amino acids. V gave up 0 bases and J gave up 5 bases; unmatched junction bases: 4. CDR1 and CDR2 (germline): SGHAT, FQNNGV. CDR3 nucleotides: TGTGCCAGCAGCTTAGAGCCTAGCGGAAACAATGAGCAGTTCTTC. Translating it yields CASSLEPSGNNEQFF.

This chain connects TRBV28 to TRBJ1-2; D gene unclear. Germline V gene data show CDR1 as MDHEN and CDR2 as SYDVKM. CDR3 length equals 14 residues. V dropped 3 bases and J dropped 7 bases, with 15 bases sitting between them. The CDR3 reads CASSLVAVGVGYTF. Written as DNA, the CDR3 is TGTGCCAGCAGTTTGGTGGCAGTCGGAGTTGGCTACACCTTC.

This rearrangement joins TRBV5-1 to TRBJ2-7, with TRBD2 identical over 7 bases. The CDR3 runs to 14 residues. Germline loops: CDR1 SGHRS, CDR2 YFSETQ. After removal of 5 bases from V and 4 bases from J, the junction contained 9 bases not matched to a gene. The CDR3 sequence: CASRPSGTSYEQYF. CDR3 in DNA: TGCGCCAGCAGACCTAGCGGCACCTCGTACGAGCAGTACTTC. Full variable domain (remainder filled in from reference TRBV5-1 and TRBJ2-7): KAGVTQTPRYLIKTRGQQVTLSCSPISGHRSVSWYQQTPGQGLQFLFEYFSETQRNKGNFPGRFSGRQFSNSRSEMNVSTLELGDSALYLCASRPSGTSYEQYFGPGTRLTVT.

The chain combines TRBV3-1 (or the pseudogene TRBV3-2) with TRBJ1-6; D gene uncertain. Germline V gene data show CDR1 as LGHDT and CDR2 as YNNKEL (reference sequence). CDR3 length equals 17 residues. V was shortened by 0 bases and J by 7 bases, with 16 bases between the two germline ends. CDR3 bases: TGTGCCAGCAGCCAAGACCGGTGGGCAGGCGAGAATTCACCCCTCCACTTT. It specifies CASSQDRWAGENSPLHF.

This clone was counted at least ten times. The chain carries TRBV2 and TRBJ1-5, with D possibly being TRBD1 (6 bases). Trimming took 4 bases from V and 8 from J, leaving 9 bases between them. The length of the CDR3 is 12 residues. Germline loops: CDR1 SNHLY, CDR2 FYNNEI. CDR3 DNA sequence: TGTGCCAGCAGTGTTAACAGGGAGCCCCAGCATTTT. Translating it yields CASSVNREPQHF.

In this sample, this clone turned up once. The chain is built from TRBV7-9 and TRBJ2-1; 7 nucleotides match TRBD2. Germline V gene sequence: CDR1 SEHNR, CDR2 FQNEAQ (reference sequence). Trimming cost V 7 bases and J 3 bases; bases outside gene matches: 6. There are 14 residues in the CDR3. The DNA for the CDR3 is TGTGCCAGCATGAGCGGGATAGGCTACAATGAGCAGTTCTTC. It translates to CASMSGIGYNEQFF.

For the CDR3, the DNA is TGTGCCAGCAGTTTGAGGGGAGGCTTCGGTGGCTACACCTTC. Protein: CASSLRGGFGGYTF. The J gene is TRBJ1-2, the V gene TRBV27; the D gene is possibly TRBD1 (5 bases). The CDR3 covers 14 residues. The V and J ends lost 3 bases and 7 bases respectively, with 15 bases between them. CDR1 is MNHEY, CDR2 SMNVEV, per germline (reference sequence).

The rearrangement links TRBV6-5 to TRBJ1-5, with 7 bases lining up with TRBD1. CDR1 MNHEY and CDR2 SVGAGI come from the germline V gene. This CDR3 is built from 14 residues. With V trimmed by 6 bases and J by 6 bases, 8 bases remained unmatched. CDR3 in DNA: TGTGCCAGCAGATACGACAGGGACATTCAGCCCCAGCATTTT. Translation: CASRYDRDIQPQHF.

The V call is TRBV7-9, the J call TRBJ1-2; D unresolved. This CDR3 has 15 residues. Germline values: CDR1 SEHNR, CDR2 FQNEAQ (reference sequence). V was clipped by 5 bases and J by 8 bases, with 21 bases between them. This CDR3 is CASSRSSGSPGGYTF. DNA for the CDR3: TGTGCCAGCAGCCGCTCCTCGGGATCCCCCGGGGGCTACACCTTC.

This chain joins TRBV20-1 and TRBJ2-1; TRBD2 aligns across 9 bases. With V trimmed by 3 bases and J by 8 bases, 8 bases remained unmatched. Germline V gene sequence: CDR1 DFQATT, CDR2 SNEGSKA (reference sequence). CDR3 length: 14 residues. This CDR3 is CSASRRGRAYEQFF. The CDR3 bases are TGCAGTGCTAGTCGTCGCGGGAGGGCGTATGAGCAGTTCTTC.

The V gene is TRBV14, the J gene TRBJ2-1; TRBD2 aligns across 12 bases. Unmatched junction bases numbered 16, after V lost 3 bases and J lost 7 bases. Germline V lookup: CDR1 SGHDN, CDR2 FVKESK. The CDR3 extends over 19 amino acids. DNA for the CDR3: TGTGCCAGCAGCCACCGAACTAGCGGGAGGAAGGGGCCCTTGAATGAGCAGTTCTTC. Translating it yields CASSHRTSGRKGPLNEQFF.

The CDR3 region has the DNA TGTGCCAGCAGCCTGGCAGGGTCCCATAATTCACCCCTCCACTTT. It codes for CASSLAGSHNSPLHF. V and J are TRBV11-2 and TRBJ1-6, with TRBD1 as a possible D gene (5 bases). Deletions cut 5 bases from V and 5 bases from J, with 13 bases between. The germline CDR1 and CDR2 sequences are SGHAT and FQNNGV. The CDR3 has 15 residues.

The rearrangement uses TRBV25-1 and TRBJ1-1, with D possibly being TRBD1 (5 bases). With 7 bases removed from V and 3 bases from J, the gap between germline ends came to 12 bases. The germline gives CDR1 MGHDK, CDR2 SYGVNS. This CDR3 is 13 amino acids long. CDR3 in DNA: TGTGCCAGCAAAGAGGCAGGGTACACTGAAGCTTTCTTT. Its protein product is CASKEAGYTEAFF.

The chain employs TRBV29-1 and TRBJ1-4, with D possibly TRBD1 on 6 matching bases. The CDR3 is 16 amino acids. V gave up 7 bases and J gave up 3 bases, with 21 bases separating them. CDR1 is SQVTM and CDR2 is ANQGSEA in the germline V gene. CDR3 DNA sequence: TGCAGCGCCTGGGGTATCAGGGGCGACTCTAATGAAAAACTGTTTTTT. This gives the protein CSAWGIRGDSNEKLFF.

This chain connects TRBV11-2 to TRBJ1-2; D is possibly TRBD1 (6 bases). CDR1 is SGHAT, CDR2 FQNNGV, per germline. CDR3 length equals 16 residues. Trimming took 3 bases from V and 8 from J, leaving 22 bases between them. In DNA form, the CDR3 reads TGTGCCAGCAGCTTCCGAAACGGGGACACATCGCTGGGCTACACCTTC. Protein: CASSFRNGDTSLGYTF.